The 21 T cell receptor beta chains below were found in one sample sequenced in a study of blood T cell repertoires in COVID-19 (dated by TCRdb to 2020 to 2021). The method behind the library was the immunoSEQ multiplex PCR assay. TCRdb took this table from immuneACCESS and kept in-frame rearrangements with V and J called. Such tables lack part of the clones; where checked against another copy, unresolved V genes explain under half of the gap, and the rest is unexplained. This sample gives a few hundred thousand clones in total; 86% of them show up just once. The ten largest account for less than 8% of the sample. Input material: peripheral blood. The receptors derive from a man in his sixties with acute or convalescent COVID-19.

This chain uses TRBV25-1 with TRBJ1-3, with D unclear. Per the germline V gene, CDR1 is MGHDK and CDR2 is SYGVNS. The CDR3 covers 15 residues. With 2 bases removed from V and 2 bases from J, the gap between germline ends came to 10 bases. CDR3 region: CASSETYGPGNTIYF. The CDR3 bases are TGTGCCAGCAGTGAAACTTATGGGCCTGGAAACACCATATATTTT.

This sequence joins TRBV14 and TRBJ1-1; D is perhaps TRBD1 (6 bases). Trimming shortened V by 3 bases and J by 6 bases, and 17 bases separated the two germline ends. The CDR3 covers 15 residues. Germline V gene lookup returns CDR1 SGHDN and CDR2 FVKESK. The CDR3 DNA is TGTGCCAGCAGCCATCGGGACACTGGATTATCTGAAGCTTTCTTT. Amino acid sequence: CASSHRDTGLSEAFF.

The CDR3 loop is CATSDSDRHYEQYF. As DNA, the CDR3 is TGTGCCACCAGTGATTCGGACAGGCACTACGAGCAGTACTTC. This chain joins TRBV24-1 and TRBJ2-7; 7 nucleotides agree with TRBD1. This CDR3 is 14 amino acids long. V lost 2 bases to trimming and J lost 3 bases; unmatched junction nucleotides: 3. The germline CDR1 and CDR2 sequences are KGHDR and SFDVKD.

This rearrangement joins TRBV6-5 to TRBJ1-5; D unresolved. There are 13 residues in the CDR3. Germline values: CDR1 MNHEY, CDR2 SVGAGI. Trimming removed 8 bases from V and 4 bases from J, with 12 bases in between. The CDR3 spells CASGRAENQPQHF. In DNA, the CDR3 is TGTGCCAGCGGGCGGGCAGAGAATCAGCCCCAGCATTTT.

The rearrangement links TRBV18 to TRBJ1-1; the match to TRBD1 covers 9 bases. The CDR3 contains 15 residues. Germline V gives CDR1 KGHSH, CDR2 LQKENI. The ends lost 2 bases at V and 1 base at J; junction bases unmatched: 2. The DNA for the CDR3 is TGTGCCAGCTCACCAAGGGACAGGGCGAACACTGAAGCTTTCTTT. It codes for CASSPRDRANTEAFF.

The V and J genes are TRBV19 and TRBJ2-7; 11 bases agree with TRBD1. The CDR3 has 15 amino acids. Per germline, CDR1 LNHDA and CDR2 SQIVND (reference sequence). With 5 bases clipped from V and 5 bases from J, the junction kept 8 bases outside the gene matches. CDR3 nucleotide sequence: TGTGCCAGTAGTGGACAGGGGGCTTCGGAGGACGAGCAGTACTTC. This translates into CASSGQGASEDEQYF.

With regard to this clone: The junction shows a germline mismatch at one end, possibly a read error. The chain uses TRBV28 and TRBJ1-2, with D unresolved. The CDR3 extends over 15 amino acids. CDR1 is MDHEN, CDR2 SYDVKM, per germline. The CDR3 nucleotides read TGTACCAGCAACCCGACCCCCGGCAGGATCTATGGCTACACCTTC. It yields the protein CTSNPTPGRIYGYTF.

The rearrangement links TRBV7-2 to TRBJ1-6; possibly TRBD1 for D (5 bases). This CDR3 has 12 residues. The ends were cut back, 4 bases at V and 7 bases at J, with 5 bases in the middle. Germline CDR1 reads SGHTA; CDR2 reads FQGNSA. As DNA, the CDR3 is TGTGCCAGCAGCTACAGGAATTCACCCCTCCACTTT. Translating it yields CASSYRNSPLHF.

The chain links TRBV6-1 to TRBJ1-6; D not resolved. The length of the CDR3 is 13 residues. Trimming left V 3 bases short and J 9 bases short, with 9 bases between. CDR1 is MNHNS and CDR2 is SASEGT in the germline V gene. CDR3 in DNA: TGTGCCAGCAGTGAGGTGTGGAGTTCACCCCTCCACTTT. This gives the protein CASSEVWSSPLHF.

Here the CDR3 DNA reads TGTGCCACCTCAGCAGCAGGGAGGGAATCACCCCTCCACTTT. This translates into CATSAAGRESPLHF. The chain combines TRBV19 with TRBJ1-6; tentative D call: TRBD1 (5 bases). CDR3 length: 14 amino acids. Trimming stripped 10 bases from V and 10 bases from J, with 20 bases between. The germline V gene encodes CDR1 LNHDA and CDR2 SQIVND (reference sequence).

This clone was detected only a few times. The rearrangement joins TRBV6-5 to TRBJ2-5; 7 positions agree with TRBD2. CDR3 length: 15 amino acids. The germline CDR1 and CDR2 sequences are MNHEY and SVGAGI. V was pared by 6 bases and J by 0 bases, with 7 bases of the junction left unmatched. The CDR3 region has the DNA TGTGCCAGCAGCCCGGGACTACCATACCAAGAGACCCAGTACTTC. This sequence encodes CASSPGLPYQETQYF.

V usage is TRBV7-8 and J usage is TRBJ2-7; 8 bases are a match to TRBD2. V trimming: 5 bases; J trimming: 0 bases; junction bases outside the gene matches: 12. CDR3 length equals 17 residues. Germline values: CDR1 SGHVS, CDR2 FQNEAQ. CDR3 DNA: TGTGCCAGCAGCCTCCGGACGGGAGGGGCCAGCTCCTACGAGCAGTACTTC. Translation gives CASSLRTGGASSYEQYF.

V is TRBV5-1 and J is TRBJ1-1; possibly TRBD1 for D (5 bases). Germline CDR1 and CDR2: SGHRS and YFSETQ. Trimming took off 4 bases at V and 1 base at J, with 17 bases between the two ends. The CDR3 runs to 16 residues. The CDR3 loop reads CASSEVPGLGNTEAFF. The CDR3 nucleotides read TGCGCCAGCAGCGAAGTCCCGGGACTAGGGAACACTGAAGCTTTCTTT. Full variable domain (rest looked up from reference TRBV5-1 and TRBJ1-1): KAGVTQTPRYLIKTRGQQVTLSCSPISGHRSVSWYQQTPGQGLQFLFEYFSETQRNKGNFPGRFSGRQFSNSRSEMNVSTLELGDSALYLCASSEVPGLGNTEAFFGQGTRLTVV.

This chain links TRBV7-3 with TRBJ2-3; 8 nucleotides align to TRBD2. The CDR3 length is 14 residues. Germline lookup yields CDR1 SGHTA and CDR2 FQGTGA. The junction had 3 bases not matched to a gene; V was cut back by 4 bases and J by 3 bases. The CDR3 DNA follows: TGTGCCAGCAGCTCGGGACTAGAGACAGATACGCAGTATTTT. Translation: CASSSGLETDTQYF. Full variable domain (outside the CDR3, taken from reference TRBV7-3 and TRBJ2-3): GAGVSQTPSNKVTEKGKYVELRCDPISGHTALYWYRQSLGQGPEFLIYFQGTGAADDSGLPNDRFFAVRPEGSVSTLKIQRTERGDSAVYLCASSSGLETDTQYFGPGTRLTVL.

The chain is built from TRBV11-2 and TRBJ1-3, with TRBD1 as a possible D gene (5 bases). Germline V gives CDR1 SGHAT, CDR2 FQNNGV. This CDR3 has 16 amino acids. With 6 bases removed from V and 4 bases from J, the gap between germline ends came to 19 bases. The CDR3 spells CASSPGPRGPGNTIYF. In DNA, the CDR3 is TGTGCCAGCAGTCCCGGGCCTAGGGGTCCCGGAAACACCATATATTTT.

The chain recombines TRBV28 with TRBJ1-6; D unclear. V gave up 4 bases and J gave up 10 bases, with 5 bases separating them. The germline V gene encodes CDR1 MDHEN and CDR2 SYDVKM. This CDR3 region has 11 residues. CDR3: CASSSRSPLHF. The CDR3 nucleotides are TGTGCCAGCAGTTCGCGGTCACCCCTCCACTTT.

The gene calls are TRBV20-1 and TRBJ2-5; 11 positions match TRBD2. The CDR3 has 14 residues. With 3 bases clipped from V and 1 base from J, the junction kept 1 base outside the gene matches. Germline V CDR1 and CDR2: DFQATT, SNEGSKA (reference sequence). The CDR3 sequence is CSASLAGGQETQYF. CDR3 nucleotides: TGCAGTGCTAGTCTAGCGGGGGGCCAAGAGACCCAGTACTTC.

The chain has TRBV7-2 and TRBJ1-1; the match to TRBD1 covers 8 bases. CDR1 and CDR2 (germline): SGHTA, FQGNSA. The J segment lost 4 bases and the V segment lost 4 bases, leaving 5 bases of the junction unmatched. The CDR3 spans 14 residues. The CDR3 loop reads CASSSQGGGTEAFF. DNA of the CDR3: TGTGCCAGCAGCTCACAGGGGGGGGGCACTGAAGCTTTCTTT. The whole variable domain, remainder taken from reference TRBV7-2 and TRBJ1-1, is GAGVSQSPSNKVTEKGKDVELRCDPISGHTALYWYRQSLGQGLEFLIYFQGNSAPDKSGLPSDRFSAERTGGSVSTLTIQRTQQEDSAVYLCASSSQGGGTEAFFGQGTRLTVV.

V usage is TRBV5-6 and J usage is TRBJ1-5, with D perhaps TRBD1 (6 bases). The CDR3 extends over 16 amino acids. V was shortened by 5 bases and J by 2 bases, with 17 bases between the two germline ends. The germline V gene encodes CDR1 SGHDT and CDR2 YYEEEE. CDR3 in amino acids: CASRYWGSGGNQPQHF. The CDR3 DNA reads TGTGCCAGCAGGTATTGGGGGTCAGGGGGCAATCAGCCCCAGCATTTT.

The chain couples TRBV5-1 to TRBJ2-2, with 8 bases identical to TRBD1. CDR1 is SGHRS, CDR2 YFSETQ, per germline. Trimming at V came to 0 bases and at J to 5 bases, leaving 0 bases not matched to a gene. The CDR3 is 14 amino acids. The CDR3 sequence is CASSLGQGTGELFF. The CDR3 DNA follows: TGCGCCAGCAGCTTGGGACAGGGGACCGGGGAGCTGTTTTTT.

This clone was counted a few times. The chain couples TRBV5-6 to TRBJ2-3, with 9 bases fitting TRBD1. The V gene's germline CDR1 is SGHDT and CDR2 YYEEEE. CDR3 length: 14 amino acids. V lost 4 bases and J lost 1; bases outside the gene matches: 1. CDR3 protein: CASSRDRGTDTQYF. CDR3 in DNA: TGTGCCAGCAGCCGGGACAGGGGCACAGATACGCAGTATTTT.